These 6 T cell receptor beta chains originate from one sample sequenced in a study of graft-versus-host responses after intestinal transplantation. Which antigens these TCRs recognize remains unknown. Clones were sequenced by immunoSEQ multiplex PCR, and TCRdb holds only the in-frame ones, with some missing. Here the sample spans over 40,000 clones, around 85% being singletons. Here the sequenced sample was unstimulated CD4+ T cells sorted from spleen or lymph node cells, taken before transplant. The receptor set was obtained from a human donor who was the organ donor for an intestinal transplant.

The V gene is TRBV15, the J gene TRBJ1-4, with TRBD1 matching over 7 bases. Germline-derived CDR1 and CDR2 are LNHNV and YYDKDF (reference sequence). This CDR3 has 15 amino acids. Germline trimming cut 0 bases from V and 3 bases from J; bases unmatched to any gene: 1. This chain's CDR3 is CATSRDQGANEKLFF. The CDR3 coding sequence is TGTGCCACCAGCAGAGATCAGGGGGCTAATGAAAAACTGTTTTTT.

This clone was counted only a few times. The rearrangement uses TRBV28 and TRBJ2-5; TRBD2 aligns across 15 bases. V trimming: 3 bases; J trimming: 8 bases; junction bases outside the gene matches: 4. Germline V gives CDR1 MDHEN, CDR2 SYDVKM. This CDR3 spans 15 amino acids. CDR3 nucleotide sequence: TGTGCCAGCAGTTTGTGGACTAGCGGGAGGGCCACCCAGTACTTC. Amino acid sequence: CASSLWTSGRATQYF.

The V gene is TRBV11-3, the J gene TRBJ2-7; 10 nucleotides line up with TRBD1. Germline V lookup: CDR1 SGHNT, CDR2 YENEEA. Losses at the gene ends were 2 bases for V and 3 bases for J; bases not matched to a gene: 19. The CDR3 has 20 amino acids. In DNA, the CDR3 is TGTGCCAGCAGCTTATCCTACCCGACCGGGACAGGGGTTCTCGGCTACGAGCAGTACTTC. Translation gives CASSLSYPTGTGVLGYEQYF. Drawing the rest from reference TRBV11-3 and TRBJ2-7, the complete variable domain is EAGVVQSPRYKIIEKKQPVAFWCNPISGHNTLYWYLQNLGQGPELLIRYENEEAVDDSQLPKDRFSAERLKGVDSTLKIQPAELGDSAVYLCASSLSYPTGTGVLGYEQYFGPGTRLTVT.

The chain has TRBV19 and TRBJ1-2; D may be TRBD1 (5 bases). V was pared by 2 bases and J by 3 bases, with 16 bases between. The CDR3 covers 16 residues. From germline, CDR1 is LNHDA and CDR2 SQIVND (reference sequence). The DNA for the CDR3 is TGTGCCAGTAGTATATACCTATATAAGGGGTACTATGGCTACACCTTC. Translation: CASSIYLYKGYYGYTF.

DNA for the CDR3: TGCGCCAGCAGCGACAGGGGGTTTTACGAGCAGTACTTC. It is translated as CASSDRGFYEQYF. This sequence joins TRBV5-1 and TRBJ2-7; 9 positions agree with TRBD1. V shed 4 bases, J shed 4 bases, and the junction held 3 bases outside the gene matches. The CDR3 has 13 residues. Germline values: CDR1 SGHRS, CDR2 YFSETQ.

The chain couples TRBV4-1 to TRBJ2-3, with TRBD1 matching 7 bases. The CDR3 runs 19 residues. Germline V gene sequence: CDR1 MGHRA, CDR2 YSYEKL. V was pared by 6 bases and J by 2 bases, with 20 bases of the junction left unmatched. CDR3 nucleotides: TGCGCCAGCAGACTGGACCCAAATGACAGGGTTTTTATCACAGATACGCAGTATTTT. It is translated as CASRLDPNDRVFITDTQYF.